The count of the clone carrying this T cell receptor (beta chain) is one. Its target is not known. The CDR3 length is 15 residues. V was cut by 3 bases and J by 0 bases, with 9 bases left in between. The V gene's germline CDR1 is LGHNT and CDR2 FRNRAP. The record originates from a study of T cells in localized non-small cell lung cancer. Study outcomes and limitations: Out of the top 100 tumor clones, a median approximately 57 were seen in adjacent lung. Uninvolved adjacent lung showed peak T cell clonality, exceeding tumor. The tumor had only one region sequenced, so heterogeneity remains possible. Overall survival was longer when the density of T cells in the blood was higher.

TCRdb keeps only in-frame clones here, not all; method: immunoSEQ multiplex PCR. The sample yields fewer than 8,000 clones, about 94% seen once. The sample was peripheral blood, taken before any cancer treatment. The clonotype comes from a woman aged 35-75 years with stage I lung adenocarcinoma. The chain has TRBV12-5 and TRBJ2-1; D remains ambiguous. The CDR3 sequence is CASGFGTSSYNEQFF. In nucleotides, the CDR3 is TGTGCTAGTGGTTTCGGCACGAGCTCCTACAATGAGCAGTTCTTC.